These 31 T cell receptor beta chains were all obtained from the same sample, sequenced in a study of shared clonotypes between healthy human individuals. The method was immunoSEQ multiplex PCR; TCRdb's version includes in-frame clones alone and lacks a portion of them. The repertoire holds about 710,000 clones, with approximately 73% as singletons. Source material: memory CD4+ T cells sorted from blood. Subset defined: CD45RA-negative fraction. These receptors were obtained from a young woman in good health.

The chain combines TRBV30 with TRBJ1-1, with D hard to call. V lost 3 bases to trimming and J lost 1 base, with 9 bases between them. Germline V gene data show CDR1 as GTSNPN and CDR2 as SVGIG (reference sequence). There are 13 residues in the CDR3. CDR3 DNA sequence: TGTGCCTGGAGCGCGGACCAGAACACTGAAGCTTTCTTT. Translating it yields CAWSADQNTEAFF.

The V gene is TRBV23-1, the J gene TRBJ2-5, with D maybe TRBD2 (5 bases). TRBV23-1 is an ORF, with its function uncertain. The length of the CDR3 is 17 residues. Trimming took 2 bases from V and 1 from J, leaving 17 bases between them. The CDR3 bases are TGCGCCAGCAGTCAAGATAAGAGAGGGTTCGTCCAAGAGACCCAGTACTTC. It specifies CASSQDKRGFVQETQYF.

This chain's CDR3 is CASSRTSGRAGYTDTQYF. The CDR3 nucleotides read TGTGCCAGTAGCCGGACTAGCGGGAGGGCCGGGTACACAGATACGCAGTATTTT. The chain is built from TRBV19 and TRBJ2-3; 15 nucleotides match TRBD2. Per germline, CDR1 LNHDA and CDR2 SQIVND (reference sequence). The V and J ends lost 6 bases and 2 bases, in that order; junction bases with no gene match: 9. The CDR3 runs 18 residues.

The gene calls are TRBV2 and TRBJ1-5; D might be TRBD1 (6 bases). The CDR3 runs to 15 residues. Trimming cost V 4 bases and J 3 bases, with 13 bases left between them. The germline V gene has CDR1 SNHLY and CDR2 FYNNEI. CDR3 amino acids: CASSVGRGYNQPQHF. CDR3 in DNA: TGTGCCAGCAGTGTAGGCAGGGGTTACAATCAGCCCCAGCATTTT.

This clone came up many times. The V gene is TRBV7-2, the J gene TRBJ1-2; TRBD1 aligns across 7 bases. The CDR3 is 15 amino acids. The germline CDR1 and CDR2 sequences are SGHTA and FQGNSA. The ends lost 4 bases at V and 0 bases at J; junction bases unmatched: 5. The CDR3 loop reads CASSSRGPTNYGYTF. The CDR3 coding sequence is TGTGCCAGCAGCTCGAGGGGGCCCACTAACTATGGCTACACCTTC.

The V call is TRBV6-6, the J call TRBJ2-4; 7 bases are a match to TRBD2. The CDR3 spans 14 residues. Per the germline V gene, CDR1 is MNHNY and CDR2 is SVGAGI (reference sequence). The V and J ends lost 2 bases and 4 bases, in that order; junction bases with no gene match: 2. The CDR3 region is CASSYRREKNIQYF. DNA for the CDR3: TGTGCCAGCAGTTACCGGCGGGAGAAAAACATTCAGTACTTC.

The rearrangement uses TRBV25-1 and TRBJ2-7; D gene ambiguous. The CDR3 loop spans 10 amino acids. Germline CDR1 and CDR2: MGHDK and SYGVNS. Trimming cost V 3 bases and J 5 bases, with 2 bases left between them. CDR3 in DNA: TGTGCCAGCAGTGAGGACGAGCAGTACTTC. Its protein product is CASSEDEQYF.

This clone was seen more than once but under ten times. The V gene is TRBV7-9, the J gene TRBJ2-5; 11 positions match TRBD2. CDR3 size: 14 residues. V shed 5 bases, J shed 5 bases, and the junction held 4 bases outside the gene matches. Germline CDR1 reads SEHNR; CDR2 reads FQNEAQ (reference sequence). The DNA of the CDR3 is TGTGCCAGCAGCCATAGCGGGAGGGCCGAGACCCAGTACTTC. It translates to CASSHSGRAETQYF.

For this clone: This CDR3 is also generated by other DNA sequences in the sample. The V gene is TRBV5-1, the J gene TRBJ2-5; possible D gene TRBD1, 6 bases. The CDR3 has 14 amino acids. V lost 0 bases, J lost 2 bases, and 8 bases lay in between. Germline V gene sequence: CDR1 SGHRS, CDR2 YFSETQ. This CDR3 is CASSLGGPQETQYF. In nucleotides, the CDR3 is TGCGCCAGCAGCTTGGGGGGGCCACAAGAGACCCAGTACTTC.

This clone appeared once. This rearrangement joins TRBV2 to TRBJ1-2, with D tentatively TRBD1 (6 bases). V was shortened by 5 bases and J by 6 bases, with 19 bases between the two germline ends. CDR3 length: 15 amino acids. Germline values: CDR1 SNHLY, CDR2 FYNNEI. This CDR3 reads CASSSLGGGADGYTF. CDR3 DNA sequence: TGTGCCAGCAGTTCCCTAGGCGGGGGCGCCGATGGCTACACCTTC. Combining the CDR3 with reference TRBV2 and TRBJ1-2 gives the whole variable domain EPEVTQTPSHQVTQMGQEVILRCVPISNHLYFYWYRQILGQKVEFLVSFYNNEISEKSEIFDDQFSVERPDGSNFTLKIRSTKLEDSAMYFCASSSLGGGADGYTFGSGTRLTVV.

The J gene is TRBJ2-2, the V gene TRBV7-7; unclear D gene. The germline V gene has CDR1 SSHAT and CDR2 FNYEAQ (reference sequence). Trimming took 2 bases from V and 6 from J, leaving 7 bases between them. CDR3 length equals 13 residues. DNA for the CDR3: TGTGCCAGCAGCTTATTGCGGCCCGGGGAGCTGTTTTTT. It specifies CASSLLRPGELFF.

This sequence joins TRBV27 and TRBJ2-1, with 7 positions matching TRBD2. Trimming cost V 5 bases and J 5 bases; bases outside gene matches: 12. Germline assignment: CDR1 MNHEY and CDR2 SMNVEV (reference sequence). The CDR3 extends over 16 amino acids. The CDR3 region is CASSAPLGRENNEQFF. CDR3 sequence (DNA): TGTGCCAGCAGTGCACCCTTGGGGCGGGAGAACAATGAGCAGTTCTTC.

The chain has TRBV5-1 and TRBJ2-2; 7 nucleotides match TRBD1. Trimming at V came to 2 bases and at J to 4 bases, leaving 5 bases not matched to a gene. The CDR3 runs 15 residues. CDR1 and CDR2 (germline): SGHRS, YFSETQ. CDR3 DNA: TGCGCCAGCAGCTTCGACAGGGCTAGCACCGGGGAGCTGTTTTTT. Its translation is CASSFDRASTGELFF.

This clone was seen a few times. The chain has TRBV7-3 and TRBJ1-1; D gene uncertain. This CDR3 has 13 residues. V was pared by 7 bases and J by 8 bases, with 17 bases between. Germline CDR1 and CDR2: SGHTA and FQGTGA. The CDR3 sequence is CASTSYIRTEAFF. CDR3 coding DNA: TGTGCCAGCACCTCTTACATCCGGACCGAAGCTTTCTTT. Filled out from reference TRBV7-3 and TRBJ1-1, the complete variable domain reads GAGVSQTPSNKVTEKGKYVELRCDPISGHTALYWYRQSLGQGPEFLIYFQGTGAADDSGLPNDRFFAVRPEGSVSTLKIQRTERGDSAVYLCASTSYIRTEAFFGQGTRLTVV.

The chain is built from TRBV5-1 and TRBJ2-2; TRBD2 aligns across 9 bases. The CDR3 consists of 16 residues. V trimming: 0 bases; J trimming: 7 bases; junction bases outside the gene matches: 7. CDR1 is SGHRS, CDR2 YFSETQ, per germline. The CDR3 here is CASSLVAGGPIGELFF. CDR3 DNA sequence: TGCGCCAGCAGCTTGGTTGCGGGAGGGCCAATCGGGGAGCTGTTTTTT.

The chain is built from TRBV5-4 and TRBJ2-7, with D perhaps matching TRBD1 (6 bases). The CDR3 contains 11 residues. Germline CDR1 and CDR2: SGHNT and YYREEE (reference sequence). V dropped 4 bases and J dropped 9 bases, with 11 bases sitting between them. Here the CDR3 DNA reads TGTGCCAGCAGCATTGACAGGTTGCAGTACTTC. This gives the protein CASSIDRLQYF.

The genes are TRBV5-4 and TRBJ2-2; 9 nucleotides align to TRBD2. With V trimmed by 0 bases and J by 5 bases, 2 bases remained unmatched. CDR1 and CDR2 (germline): SGHNT, YYREEE (reference sequence). The CDR3 is 15 residues long. The chain's CDR3 is CASSLVLAGTGELFF. CDR3 DNA: TGTGCCAGCAGCTTGGTGCTAGCGGGAACCGGGGAGCTGTTTTTT.

This chain joins TRBV11-2 and TRBJ2-2; D could derive from TRBD1 or TRBD2 (5 bases each). V gave up 2 bases and J gave up 3 bases, with 13 bases separating them. The CDR3 length is 16 residues. CDR1 and CDR2 from the germline V gene are SGHAT and FQNNGV. The CDR3 is CASSLRSRGDTGELFF. The CDR3 DNA reads TGTGCCAGCAGCTTAAGGAGCAGAGGGGACACCGGGGAGCTGTTTTTT.

The rearrangement links TRBV7-2 to TRBJ1-2; 7 bases fit TRBD1. Trimming cost V 3 bases and J 7 bases; bases outside gene matches: 11. Germline V gene data show CDR1 as SGHTA and CDR2 as FQGNSA. The CDR3 contains 15 residues. Here the CDR3 reads CASSLRDSARSGYTF. DNA of the CDR3: TGTGCCAGCAGCTTGCGGGACAGTGCCCGGAGTGGCTACACCTTC. Using reference TRBV7-2 and TRBJ1-2 for the parts outside the CDR3, the full variable domain is GAGVSQSPSNKVTEKGKDVELRCDPISGHTALYWYRQSLGQGLEFLIYFQGNSAPDKSGLPSDRFSAERTGGSVSTLTIQRTQQEDSAVYLCASSLRDSARSGYTFGSGTRLTVV.

The chain joins TRBV2 to TRBJ1-1; a possible D gene is TRBD1 (6 bases). This CDR3 contains 15 residues. Germline-derived CDR1 and CDR2 are SNHLY and FYNNEI. Trimming left V 7 bases short and J 4 bases short, with 19 bases between. The DNA for the CDR3 is TGTGCCAGCACTCTCTTGACAGGCGGGACCACTGAAGCTTTCTTT. Translating it yields CASTLLTGGTTEAFF.

This clone was seen only a few times. V is TRBV11-2 and J is TRBJ1-2, with D unclear. The ends were cut back, 1 base at V and 0 bases at J, with 9 bases in the middle. This CDR3 has 15 residues. From germline, CDR1 is SGHAT and CDR2 FQNNGV. Here the CDR3 DNA reads TGTGCCAGCAGCTTAGTGGGGTTGGCTAACTATGGCTACACCTTC. As protein: CASSLVGLANYGYTF.

Notes on this clone: Lacking the conserved final phenylalanine or tryptophan, this CDR3 likely reflects a read error. It is unclear where the CDR3 begins or ends on the DNA, so no DNA is shown, and the CDR3 is as TCRdb lists it. The chain has TRBV30 and TRBJ1-2. In germline, CDR1 is GTSNPN, CDR2 SVGIG (reference sequence). The CDR3 totals 12 residues, both ends included. CDR3 loop: CAWSSPPREVTV.

This clone was detected only a few times. The chain employs TRBV11-2 and TRBJ2-7; weak D call: TRBD1 (6 bases). The CDR3 is 14 amino acids. Germline V gives CDR1 SGHAT, CDR2 FQNNGV. With 3 bases removed from V and 2 bases from J, the gap between germline ends came to 11 bases. The CDR3 nucleotides read TGTGCCAGCAGCTTCACGGGACAAACCTACGAGCAGTACTTC. It is translated as CASSFTGQTYEQYF.

J is TRBJ2-3 and V is TRBV30, with D tentatively TRBD2 (6 bases). The germline V gene encodes CDR1 GTSNPN and CDR2 SVGIG (reference sequence). This CDR3 contains 14 residues. V lost 2 bases to trimming and J lost 1 base, with 10 bases between them. The CDR3 reads CAWSIGRGTDTQYF. Here the CDR3 DNA reads TGTGCCTGGAGTATCGGGAGAGGCACAGATACGCAGTATTTT.

The table lists this clone with a count of one. CDR3 DNA sequence: TGTGCCAGCAGCTCCACGGGCCCGGGACAGGGGGATGAAAAACTGTTTTTT. The encoded protein is CASSSTGPGQGDEKLFF. The J gene is TRBJ1-4, the V gene TRBV7-3, with 11 nucleotides matching TRBD1. With V trimmed by 4 bases and J by 6 bases, 10 bases remained unmatched. The CDR3 sequence is 17 residues long. CDR1 and CDR2 (germline): SGHTA, FQGTGA.

CDR3 protein: CASSLHLYEQYF. CDR3 coding DNA: TGTGCCAGCAGCTTACATCTATACGAGCAGTACTTC. The J gene is TRBJ2-7, the V gene TRBV13; D is unresolved. The V end lost 2 bases, the J end lost 4 bases, and 6 bases lay between the germline ends. Germline CDR1 PRHDT, CDR2 FYEKMQ (reference sequence). This CDR3 is built from 12 residues.

In this sample, this clone turned up once. The V and J genes are TRBV27 and TRBJ1-5, with a tentative D call TRBD1 (5 bases). CDR1 is MNHEY and CDR2 is SMNVEV in the germline V gene (reference sequence). CDR3 length equals 14 residues. The ends were cut back, 5 bases at V and 3 bases at J, with 11 bases in the middle. The CDR3 is CASSPGGYNQPQHF. DNA for the CDR3: TGTGCCAGCAGTCCCGGGGGGTACAATCAGCCCCAGCATTTT.

This chain uses TRBV30 with TRBJ2-7; TRBD2 matches 7 bases. The trim removed 4 bases at V and 4 bases at J, leaving 13 bases unmatched. The length of the CDR3 is 15 residues. Germline CDR1 GTSNPN, CDR2 SVGIG (reference sequence). The CDR3 sequence: CAWKTWAGDGYEQYF. The CDR3 nucleotides are TGTGCCTGGAAGACTTGGGCGGGAGACGGGTACGAGCAGTACTTC.

The chain links TRBV20-1 to TRBJ2-7; no firm D call. V lost 8 bases and J lost 3, with 11 bases in between. Germline lookup yields CDR1 DFQATT and CDR2 SNEGSKA (reference sequence). The CDR3 runs 11 residues. As DNA, the CDR3 is TGCAGTATTGGTCCCGACTACGAGCAGTACTTC. As protein: CSIGPDYEQYF.

The V call is TRBV10-1, the J call TRBJ1-1, with TRBD1 matching 11 bases. The J segment lost 4 bases and the V segment lost 5 bases, leaving 9 bases of the junction unmatched. Germline values: CDR1 WNHNN, CDR2 SYGVQD (reference sequence). The CDR3 has 16 residues. The CDR3 spells CASSQDRGHRSTEAFF. CDR3 bases: TGCGCCAGCAGTCAGGACAGGGGGCACAGAAGCACTGAAGCTTTCTTT.

This sequence joins TRBV30 and TRBJ1-4; TRBD1 is a possible D gene (6 bases). Germline CDR1 reads GTSNPN; CDR2 reads SVGIG (reference sequence). The ends were cut back, 4 bases at V and 1 base at J, with 19 bases in the middle. The CDR3 runs 17 residues. The CDR3: CAWKNRARGGTNEKLFF. The CDR3, as DNA: TGTGCCTGGAAAAACAGGGCAAGAGGAGGAACTAATGAAAAACTGTTTTTT.